Each of the 19 T cell receptor beta chains below was sequenced from the same sample in a study of blood T cells in healthy people across ages. Together with a sample-barcoded 5' primer, a J-beta primer mix was included in a second PCR lasting 7 to 11 cycles. Each CDR3 protein is one row after TCRdb ran MiXCR on the 5' RACE reads. The data show approximately 730,000 distinct CDR3 sequences, more than 40% seen once. Source material: blood. These receptors were obtained from a woman aged 55-69 years in good health.

This clonotype has more than one count but fewer than ten. The rearrangement links TRBV6-4 to TRBJ1-4; TRBD1 is a possible D gene (6 bases). Between the trimmed V and J ends, which lost 4 bases and 3 bases, there was a span of 9 bases. The CDR3 spans 14 residues. CDR1 is MRHNA and CDR2 is SNTAGT in the germline V gene. Written as DNA, the CDR3 is TGTGCCAGCAGTGCCGGGACATCTAATGAAAAACTGTTTTTT. The encoded protein is CASSAGTSNEKLFF.

The chain joins TRBV7-8 to TRBJ2-4; D is undetermined. There are 14 residues in the CDR3. Trimming took 1 base from V and 6 from J, leaving 10 bases between them. The V gene's germline CDR1 is SGHVS and CDR2 FQNEAQ. The CDR3 region is CASSLGVQSNIQYF. The CDR3 coding sequence is TGTGCCAGCAGCTTAGGGGTTCAGTCAAACATTCAGTACTTC.

There are many counts of this clonotype. The chain is built from TRBV7-2 and TRBJ2-5, with D hard to call. CDR3 length: 12 residues. Germline V CDR1 and CDR2: SGHTA, FQGNSA. The V end lost 6 bases, the J end lost 0 bases, and 5 bases lay between the germline ends. CDR3 loop: CASRSYQETQYF. DNA of the CDR3: TGTGCCAGCAGATCCTACCAAGAGACCCAGTACTTC.

The table lists this clonotype with a few counts. J is TRBJ1-5 and V is TRBV10-3; D is unresolved. This CDR3 region has 13 residues. Trimming stripped 5 bases from V and 5 bases from J, with 10 bases between. The germline CDR1 and CDR2 sequences are ENHRY and SYGVKD. CDR3 sequence: CAISSGADQPQHF. The CDR3 bases are TGTGCCATCAGTTCTGGAGCAGATCAGCCCCAGCATTTT.

The V call is TRBV27, the J call TRBJ1-5; 8 bases align to TRBD1. The CDR3 sequence is 17 residues long. Germline V gene lookup returns CDR1 MNHEY and CDR2 SMNVEV (reference sequence). The junction had 8 bases not matched to a gene; V was cut back by 4 bases and J by 0 bases. DNA of the CDR3: TGTGCCAGCAGTTCCCTAGAGACAGGGGATAGCAATCAGCCCCAGCATTTT. Residues: CASSSLETGDSNQPQHF.

The chain joins TRBV28 to TRBJ2-1, with D hard to call. The CDR3 is 14 amino acids. CDR1 is MDHEN and CDR2 is SYDVKM in the germline V gene. Deletions cut 0 bases from V and 5 bases from J, with 8 bases between. The CDR3 DNA follows: TGTGCCAGCAGTTTATGGCAAGCCCACAATGAGCAGTTCTTC. This sequence encodes CASSLWQAHNEQFF.

This clonotype has more than one count but fewer than ten. CDR3 in amino acids: CASSPPGLAPYEQYF. In nucleotides, the CDR3 is TGTGCCAGCTCACCCCCTGGACTAGCACCCTACGAGCAGTACTTC. The J gene is TRBJ2-5, the V gene TRBV18, with 8 bases matching TRBD2. With the DNA end fitting TRBJ2-7 better, the J assignment may be wrong. Germline V gives CDR1 KGHSH, CDR2 LQKENI. The CDR3 contains 15 residues.

The sample holds a few counts of this clonotype. The CDR3 protein is CASSWGQKLVQYF. In DNA form, the CDR3 reads TGTGCCAGCAGTTGGGGACAGAAGCTGGTTCAGTACTTC. V gene TRBV27 combines with J gene TRBJ2-4; 7 nucleotides match TRBD1. The CDR3 is 13 amino acids. The junction had 8 bases not matched to a gene; V was cut back by 4 bases and J by 11 bases. Germline V gives CDR1 MNHEY, CDR2 SMNVEV (reference sequence).

This clonotype appeared many times. The chain recombines TRBV7-2 with TRBJ2-1; TRBD1 or TRBD2 may be the D gene (5 bases each). The germline CDR1 and CDR2 sequences are SGHTA and FQGNSA. The V gene lost 1 base and the J gene lost 3 bases, with 13 bases spanning the gap. The CDR3 extends over 16 amino acids. CDR3 coding DNA: TGTGCCAGCAGCTTAGGGGGACGGACTGTCTACAATGAGCAGTTCTTC. As protein: CASSLGGRTVYNEQFF.

The chain employs TRBV6-2 or TRBV6-3 and TRBJ1-5; 12 bases align to TRBD1. J lost 9 bases, V lost 6 bases, and 9 bases had no gene match. The CDR3 consists of 15 residues. The germline V gene encodes CDR1 MNHEY and CDR2 SVGEGT. The CDR3 nucleotides are TGTGCCAGCAGAACGGGACAGGGGGCGCTTCGGCCCCAGCATTTT. Translated, it gives CASRTGQGALRPQHF.

The CDR3, as DNA: TGTGCCATCACCTTGGGGGGGGGCGGGTATGGCTACACCTTC. Translation: CAITLGGGGYGYTF. The chain recombines TRBV12-3 or TRBV12-4 with TRBJ1-2; D possibly corresponds to TRBD1 (6 bases). The CDR3 contains 14 residues. V was trimmed by 10 bases and J by 5 bases, leaving 20 bases between them.

The genes are TRBV5-1 and TRBJ2-1; tentative D call: TRBD1 (6 bases). Germline V CDR1 and CDR2: SGHRS, YFSETQ. With 0 bases removed from V and 10 bases from J, the gap between germline ends came to 20 bases. There are 16 residues in the CDR3. Here the CDR3 reads CASSLAADRHSYEQFF. For the CDR3, the DNA is TGCGCCAGCAGCTTGGCCGCCGACAGGCACTCCTACGAGCAGTTCTTC.

CDR3 nucleotides: TGTGCCAGCAGTGAAGTGCCTAGCGGGGGACAAGAGACCCAGTACTTC. It encodes CASSEVPSGGQETQYF. The rearrangement links TRBV6-1 to TRBJ2-5, with 10 positions matching TRBD2. Trimming cost V 1 base and J 2 bases; bases outside gene matches: 4. The length of the CDR3 is 16 residues. Germline assignment: CDR1 MNHNS and CDR2 SASEGT.

This clonotype was picked up a small number of times. The chain couples TRBV28 to TRBJ2-1, with TRBD1 matching 8 bases. CDR3 length: 14 amino acids. CDR1 and CDR2 (germline): MDHEN, SYDVKM. V lost 6 bases, J lost 9 bases, and 10 bases stayed unmatched. Here the CDR3 DNA reads TGTGCCAGCAGGCCTACGGACAGGGTTGGTGAGCAGTTCTTC. Translated, it gives CASRPTDRVGEQFF.

This clonotype was recorded many times. The gene calls are TRBV20-1 and TRBJ2-1, with TRBD2 identical over 8 bases. The V gene end was trimmed by 6 bases and the J gene end by 8 bases; junction bases not matched to a gene: 12. Looked up from germline, CDR1 is DFQATT and CDR2 is SNEGSKA (reference sequence). This CDR3 has 14 amino acids. The CDR3 region has the DNA TGCAGTGCCTACACTCAGCGGGAGTGGGATGAGCAGTTCTTC. It is translated as CSAYTQREWDEQFF.

V usage is TRBV15 and J usage is TRBJ1-4; D may be TRBD1 (6 bases). V was clipped by 3 bases and J by 8 bases, with 19 bases between them. Germline CDR1 reads LNHNV; CDR2 reads YYDKDF (reference sequence). This CDR3 region has 16 residues. In DNA form, the CDR3 reads TGTGCCACCAGCAGGGCTAAGGGAGCAGGGGTCGAAAAACTGTTTTTT. This codes for CATSRAKGAGVEKLFF.

To note about this clonotype: Since a much larger clone is just one base distant, this may be a read error. The J gene is TRBJ2-5, the V gene TRBV7-2; no definite D call. Judging by the DNA end, TRBJ2-1 fits better; the J call may be wrong. This CDR3 comprises 14 residues. Per the germline V gene, CDR1 is SGHTA and CDR2 is FQGNSA. The CDR3 spells CASSLRAPQETQFF. CDR3 sequence (DNA): TGTGCCAGCAGCCTACGGGCTCCTCAAGAGACCCAGTTCTTC.

This clonotype was recorded many times. The rearrangement links TRBV29-1 to TRBJ2-7, with no clear D. V was shortened by 2 bases and J by 2 bases, with 10 bases between the two germline ends. The CDR3 has 13 amino acids. Germline V gene sequence: CDR1 SQVTM, CDR2 ANQGSEA. The CDR3 is CSVELGGTYEQYF. For the CDR3, the DNA is TGCAGCGTTGAATTGGGCGGAACCTACGAGCAGTACTTC.

Only a few counts were recorded for this clonotype. V usage is TRBV28 and J usage is TRBJ2-5, with 8 nucleotides matching TRBD2. CDR1 and CDR2 (germline): MDHEN, SYDVKM. Trimming at V came to 3 bases and at J to 2 bases, leaving 5 bases not matched to a gene. CDR3 length: 15 residues. The CDR3 DNA reads TGTGCCAGCAGTTTTAGCGGGACAAAACAAGAGACCCAGTACTTC. It encodes CASSFSGTKQETQYF.